Presented here are 7 T cell receptor beta chains from one specimen sequenced in a study of CD8+CD57+ T cells in acquired aplastic anemia. CDR3 and TCR beta VDJ profiling relied on genomic DNA as the template. TCRdb recomputed calls from the reads with MiXCR, one row per CDR3 protein. The profile shows hundreds of thousands of distinct CDR3 sequences, 65% to 80% of them singletons. The sequenced sample was sorted CD4+, CD8+, or CD8+CD57+ T cells (not recorded which) from PBMCs. Receptors were obtained from a human donor in good health, serving as a control.

Regarding this clonotype: Lacking the conserved final phenylalanine or tryptophan, this CDR3 likely reflects a read error. It is unclear where the CDR3 begins or ends on the DNA, so no DNA is shown, and the CDR3 is as TCRdb lists it. The chain carries TRBV9 and TRBJ2-1; the table's D call of TRBD2 was not tested on the DNA. The length of the CDR3 is 13 amino acids, counting both ends. CDR1 is SGDLS and CDR2 is YYNGEE in the germline V gene. CDR3 region: CASSTSGRGNKYA.

The chain carries TRBV9 and TRBJ1-5; 8 bases line up with TRBD1. This CDR3 has 16 amino acids. CDR1 and CDR2 from the germline V gene are SGDLS and YYNGEE. The V gene end was trimmed by 0 bases and the J gene end by 7 bases; junction bases not matched to a gene: 9. The CDR3 DNA sequence: TGTGCCAGCAGCGTAGGGACAGGGAGGCTCGACCAGCCCCAGCATTTT. Amino acid sequence: CASSVGTGRLDQPQHF.

This chain links TRBV4-2 with TRBJ1-2; no clear D gene. Germline V gives CDR1 LGHNA, CDR2 YNFKEQ. The V end lost 0 bases, the J end lost 5 bases, and 10 bases lay between the germline ends. This CDR3 has 14 amino acids. CDR3 nucleotide sequence: TGTGCCAGCAGCCAAGACGGAACGGGTTATGGCTACACCTTC. As protein: CASSQDGTGYGYTF.

The chain links TRBV29-1 to TRBJ2-7; 9 bases align to TRBD1. The CDR3 runs to 13 residues. V gave up 7 bases and J gave up 5 bases; unmatched junction bases: 9. The germline V gene has CDR1 SQVTM and CDR2 ANQGSEA. This CDR3 reads CSAVRQGVNEQYF. CDR3 nucleotide sequence: TGCAGCGCAGTCCGACAGGGGGTCAACGAGCAGTACTTC.

V and J are TRBV7-2 and TRBJ2-1; D may be TRBD1 (6 bases). The CDR3 consists of 15 residues. Between the trimmed V and J ends, which lost 6 bases and 4 bases, there was a span of 16 bases. Germline lookup yields CDR1 SGHTA and CDR2 FQGNSA. The CDR3 DNA is TGTGCCAGCAGTTTAACAGGGATTGAGTACAATGAGCAGTTCTTC. Translation: CASSLTGIEYNEQFF.

The chain recombines TRBV20-1 with TRBJ1-2; D is unresolved. Deletions cut 4 bases from V and 7 bases from J, with 16 bases between. The CDR3 loop spans 13 amino acids. Germline V gives CDR1 DFQATT, CDR2 SNEGSKA (reference sequence). This chain's CDR3 is CSATDPNGTGYTF. CDR3 coding DNA: TGCAGTGCTACGGACCCTAACGGCACTGGCTACACCTTC.

This clonotype came up many times. This chain links TRBV24-1 with TRBJ1-1, with 7 bases aligning to TRBD1. The ends lost 7 bases at V and 0 bases at J; junction bases unmatched: 4. The CDR3 extends over 14 amino acids. The germline V gene has CDR1 KGHDR and CDR2 SFDVKD. The CDR3 here is CATRGGQLNTEAFF. The CDR3 DNA follows: TGTGCCACCAGGGGGGGACAGCTGAACACTGAAGCTTTCTTT.